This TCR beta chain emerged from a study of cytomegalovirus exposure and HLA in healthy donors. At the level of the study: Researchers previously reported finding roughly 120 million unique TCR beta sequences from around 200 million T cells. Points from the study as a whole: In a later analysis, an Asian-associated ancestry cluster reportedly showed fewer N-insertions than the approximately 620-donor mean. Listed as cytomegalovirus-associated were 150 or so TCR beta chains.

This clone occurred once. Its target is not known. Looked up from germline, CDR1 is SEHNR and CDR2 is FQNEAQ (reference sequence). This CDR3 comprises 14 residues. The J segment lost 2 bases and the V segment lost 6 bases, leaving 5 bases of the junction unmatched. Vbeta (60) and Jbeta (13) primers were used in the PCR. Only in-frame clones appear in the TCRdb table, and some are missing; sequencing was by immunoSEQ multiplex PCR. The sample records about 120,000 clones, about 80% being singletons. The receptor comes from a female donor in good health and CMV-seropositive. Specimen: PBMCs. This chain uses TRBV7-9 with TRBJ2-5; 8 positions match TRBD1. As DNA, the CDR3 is TGTGCCAGCAGACCACAGGGGGATCAAGAGACCCAGTACTTC. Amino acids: CASRPQGDQETQYF. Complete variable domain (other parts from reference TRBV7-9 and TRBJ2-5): DTGVSQNPRHKITKRGQNVTFRCDPISEHNRLYWYRQTLGQGPEFLTYFQNEAQLEKSRLLSDRFSAERPKGSFSTLEIQRTEQGDSAMYLCASRPQGDQETQYFGPGTRLLVL.